This T cell receptor (beta chain) originates from a study of blood T cell repertoires in COVID-19. CDR1 and CDR2 (germline): KGHDR, SFDVKD. The V segment lost 7 bases and the J segment 0 bases; nucleotides outside the gene matches: 4. This CDR3 is 15 amino acids long. Sequencing was performed with immunoSEQ multiplex PCR; in TCRdb, only in-frame clones are kept and a portion is missing. This table has approximately 210,000 clones, about nine tenths appearing once. The source of this sequence is a woman between 25 and 40 years old who had recovered from COVID-19. The rearrangement joins TRBV24-1 to TRBJ2-1, with 8 bases aligning to TRBD2. The specimen was PBMCs or T cells enriched from blood (not recorded which). The CDR3: CATRPSGSSYNEQFF. Here the CDR3 DNA reads TGTGCCACCAGACCCAGCGGGAGCTCCTACAATGAGCAGTTCTTC.